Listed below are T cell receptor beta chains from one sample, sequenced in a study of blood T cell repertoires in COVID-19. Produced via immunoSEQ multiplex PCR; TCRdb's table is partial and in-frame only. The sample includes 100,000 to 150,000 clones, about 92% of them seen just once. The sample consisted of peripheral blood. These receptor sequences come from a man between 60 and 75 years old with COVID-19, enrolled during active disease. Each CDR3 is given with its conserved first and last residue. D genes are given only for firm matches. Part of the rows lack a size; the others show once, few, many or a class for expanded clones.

TGTGCCAGCAGCCGAAACAGGGAAGGAGAGACCCAGTACTTC,CASSRNREGETQYF,.,TRBV7-3,14,.,TRBJ2-5
TGTGCCAGCAGCCCTCATCCGGACAGGGGGCAAAATAATGAAAAACTGTTTTTT,CASSPHPDRGQNNEKLFF,.,TRBV7-9,18,TRBD1,TRBJ1-4
TGTGCCAGCAGTCCGGAGAGCTCTGGAAACACCATATATTTT,CASSPESSGNTIYF,.,TRBV6-4,14,.,TRBJ1-3
TGTGCCAGCAGACGTCTCGCTAGCGGGAGCTCAGATACGCAGTATTTT,CASRRLASGSSDTQYF,.,TRBV9,16,TRBD2,TRBJ2-3
TGTGCCAGTAGTAGAGGGTCTAGCGGGACCGCCTGGCAGTTCTTC,CASSRGSSGTAWQFF,.,TRBV19,15,TRBD2,TRBJ2-1
TGTGCCAGTAGTATCCCCTTAACTAGCCCCTACAATGAGCAGTTCTTC,CASSIPLTSPYNEQFF,.,TRBV19,16,.,TRBJ2-1
TGCATTCTAGGTCAGGGTGGCTACACCTTC,CILGQGGYTF,.,TRBV20-1,10,.,TRBJ1-2
TGTGCCAGCAGTGGACTTCATAGCCCCCTCCGATACGAGCAGTACTTC,CASSGLHSPLRYEQYF,once,TRBV6-1,16,.,TRBJ2-7
TGTGCCAGCAGTCTGAGAGATCAGCCCCAGCATTTT,CASSLRDQPQHF,.,TRBV6-5,12,.,TRBJ1-5
TGTGCCAGCAGCTTATCCCTGGACGGAAGGGGTGAAGCTTTCTTT,CASSLSLDGRGEAFF,.,TRBV7-3,15,.,TRBJ1-1
TGCAGTGCCCTGGGCCCGGGGGAGCAGTTCTTC,CSALGPGEQFF,.,TRBV20-1,11,.,TRBJ2-1
TGCGCCAGCAGCTTGGGAGACAGAATCTATGGCTACACCTTC,CASSLGDRIYGYTF,.,TRBV5-1,14,.,TRBJ1-2
TGTGCCTGGAGTGGGGGAGATCCCAATCAGCCCCAGCATTTT,CAWSGGDPNQPQHF,.,TRBV30,14,.,TRBJ1-5
TGTGCCAGCAGCTGGGACTCTTACGAGCAGTACTTC,CASSWDSYEQYF,.,TRBV7-2,12,.,TRBJ2-7
TGTGCCAGTAGTCCCCCGAGGGTTCTCACTGAAGCTTTCTTT,CASSPPRVLTEAFF,.,TRBV19,14,.,TRBJ1-1
TGTGCCAGCAGCCCCCATAATAACGGTGAAGCTTTCTTT,CASSPHNNGEAFF,once,TRBV7-9,13,.,TRBJ1-1
TGTGCCAGCAGCGACAGGGTAGTTGACGAGCAGTACTTC,CASSDRVVDEQYF,once,TRBV7-9,13,TRBD1,TRBJ2-7
TGTGCCAGCAGCTTAGGCTCGGGAGGGCCGTTAGAGACCCAGTACTTC,CASSLGSGGPLETQYF,.,TRBV11-2,16,TRBD2,TRBJ2-5
TGTGCCAGCAGTTACTCGAAACGGGAGACCTCAGATACGCAGTATTTT,CASSYSKRETSDTQYF,.,TRBV6-5,16,.,TRBJ2-3
TGTGCCAGCAGCTTTGGGGGCGGGACAGGGGGCTACGAGACCCAGTACTTC,CASSFGGGTGGYETQYF,.,TRBV11-3,17,TRBD1,TRBJ2-5
TGTGCCAGCAGTTCCCGGGGTGGGGTCTATGGCTACACCTTC,CASSSRGGVYGYTF,few,TRBV3-1/TRBV3-2,14,.,TRBJ1-2
TGTGCCAGCAGCTTAAGGGGACTAGGCCATGAGCAGTTCTTC,CASSLRGLGHEQFF,.,TRBV7-6,14,TRBD2,TRBJ2-1
TGTGCCAGCAGTGACGCAGCCAGGGGCTTTCAAGAGACCCAGTACTTC,CASSDAARGFQETQYF,.,TRBV6-1,16,.,TRBJ2-5
TGTGCCAGCAGCTTTGGACTAGCGGGAGGAGAGACCCAGTACTTC,CASSFGLAGGETQYF,once,TRBV5-4,15,TRBD2,TRBJ2-5
TGTGCCAGCAGCCAAGAAAATAGGGGCGGGGAGCTGTTTTTT,CASSQENRGGELFF,once,TRBV4-2,14,.,TRBJ2-2
TGCGCCAGCAGTGAGTCGCCGGGACAGGGGCAATACAATGAGCAGTTCTTC,CASSESPGQGQYNEQFF,once,TRBV10-1,17,TRBD1,TRBJ2-1
TGTGCCAGCAGTTCCTTAGCGGGAGATTCCTACGAGCAGTACTTC,CASSSLAGDSYEQYF,.,TRBV6-2/TRBV6-3,15,TRBD2,TRBJ2-7
TGTGCCAGCAGTGATGTCGGTAGCACTGAAGCTTTCTTT,CASSDVGSTEAFF,.,TRBV25-1,13,.,TRBJ1-1
TGTGCCAGCAGTCAAATAGGGACAGGCTCCTACGAGCAGTACTTC,CASSQIGTGSYEQYF,.,TRBV28,15,TRBD1,TRBJ2-7
TGTGCCAGCAGCATTAGCGGAACTAGCACAGATACGCAGTATTTT,CASSISGTSTDTQYF,.,TRBV6-5,15,.,TRBJ2-3
TGTGCCAGCAGCTCGGACTCGTACGAGCAGTACTTC,CASSSDSYEQYF,.,TRBV11-2,12,.,TRBJ2-7
TGTGCCAGCAGTCCTGGGGAAAGACTAGCGGGACTCACCTACAATGAGCAGTTCTTC,CASSPGERLAGLTYNEQFF,.,TRBV27,19,TRBD2,TRBJ2-1
TGTGCCAGCAGCTACCGGGACACCGACACCGGGGAGCTGTTTTTT,CASSYRDTDTGELFF,.,TRBV6-5,15,.,TRBJ2-2
TGTGCCAGCAGCTTGGGACTAGCGGGAGTTCTAGATGAGCAGTTCTTC,CASSLGLAGVLDEQFF,.,TRBV5-6,16,TRBD2,TRBJ2-1
TGCGCCAGTAGACAGGGGGCGAACTATGGCTACACCTTC,CASRQGANYGYTF,few,TRBV5-1,13,TRBD1,TRBJ1-2
TGTGCCAGCAGAAGGACAAGCTACGAGCAGTACTTC,CASRRTSYEQYF,.,TRBV6-5,12,.,TRBJ2-7
TGTGCCAGCAGTCCCTGGGACTATAGCACAGATACGCAGTATTTT,CASSPWDYSTDTQYF,once,TRBV6-5,15,TRBD2,TRBJ2-3
TGTGCCACCCGGGACTCCACCTACGAGCAGTACTTC,CATRDSTYEQYF,.,TRBV27,12,.,TRBJ2-7
TGTGCCAGCGGGGACAGGGGTCTCTCTGGGGCCAACGTCCTGACTTTC,CASGDRGLSGANVLTF,.,TRBV28,16,TRBD1,TRBJ2-6
TGTGCCAGCAGGCTGACAGACGCGAACACTGAAGCTTTCTTT,CASRLTDANTEAFF,few,TRBV5-4,14,.,TRBJ1-1
TGTGCCAGCAGCTTAAGGCAGAACACTGAAGCTTTCTTT,CASSLRQNTEAFF,.,TRBV7-3,13,.,TRBJ1-1
TGTGCCAGCAGTGAGGAGCGTCGAGGCTACACCTTC,CASSEERRGYTF,.,TRBV2,12,.,TRBJ1-2
TGTGCCAGTAGTATAACCGTAGCGGGAGCAGCCTACAATGAGCAGTTCTTC,CASSITVAGAAYNEQFF,.,TRBV19,17,TRBD2,TRBJ2-1
TGTGCCAGTACCCCTGTAGGGGAGGGTGAAAGCGATGAGCAGTTCTTC,CASTPVGEGESDEQFF,.,TRBV19,16,TRBD2,TRBJ2-1
TGTGCCAGCAGCCTTGGCAGGGGCTACTATGGCTACACCTTC,CASSLGRGYYGYTF,.,TRBV7-9,14,.,TRBJ1-2
TGTGCCGTGTACGGACAGGACAGAAACACCATATATTTT,CAVYGQDRNTIYF,.,TRBV10-3,13,TRBD1,TRBJ1-3
TGTGCCAGCAGCTTTAACAGGGGGCTATACAATGAGCAGTTCTTC,CASSFNRGLYNEQFF,.,TRBV11-2,15,TRBD1,TRBJ2-1
TGTGCCAGCAGCCCGCGGACTAGCTTATTGTCCTACGAGCAGTACTTC,CASSPRTSLLSYEQYF,.,TRBV11-2,16,TRBD2,TRBJ2-7